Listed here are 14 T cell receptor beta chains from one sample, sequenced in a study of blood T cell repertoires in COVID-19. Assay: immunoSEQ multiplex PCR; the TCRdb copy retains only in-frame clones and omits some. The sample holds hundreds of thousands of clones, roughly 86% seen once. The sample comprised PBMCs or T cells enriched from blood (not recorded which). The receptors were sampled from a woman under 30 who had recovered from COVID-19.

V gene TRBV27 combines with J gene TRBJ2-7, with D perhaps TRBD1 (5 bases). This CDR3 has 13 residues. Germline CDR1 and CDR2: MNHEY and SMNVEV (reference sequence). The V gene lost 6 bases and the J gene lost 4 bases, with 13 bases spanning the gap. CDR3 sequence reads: CASRIRGRYEQYF. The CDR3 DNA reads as TGTGCCAGCAGGATTAGGGGCCGGTACGAGCAGTACTTC.

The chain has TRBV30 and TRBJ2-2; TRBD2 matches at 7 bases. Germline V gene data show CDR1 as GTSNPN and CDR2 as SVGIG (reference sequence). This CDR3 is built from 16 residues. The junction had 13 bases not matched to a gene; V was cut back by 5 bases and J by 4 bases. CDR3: CAWVGRPGGTTGELFF. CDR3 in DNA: TGTGCCTGGGTGGGTCGACCGGGAGGCACCACCGGGGAGCTGTTTTTT.

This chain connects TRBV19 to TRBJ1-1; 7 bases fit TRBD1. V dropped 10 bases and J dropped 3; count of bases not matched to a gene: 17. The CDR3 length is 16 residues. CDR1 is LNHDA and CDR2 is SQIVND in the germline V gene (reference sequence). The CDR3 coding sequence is TGTGCCACCAAGTTCTCCAGGGGGGTCCGGGACACTGAAGCTTTCTTT. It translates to CATKFSRGVRDTEAFF.

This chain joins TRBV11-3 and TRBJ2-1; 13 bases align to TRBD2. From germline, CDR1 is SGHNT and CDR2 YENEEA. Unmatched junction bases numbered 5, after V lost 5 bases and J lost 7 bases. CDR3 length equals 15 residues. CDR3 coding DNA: TGTGCCAGCAGCCCTCGGACTAGCGGGAGTAATGAGCAGTTCTTC. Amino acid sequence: CASSPRTSGSNEQFF.

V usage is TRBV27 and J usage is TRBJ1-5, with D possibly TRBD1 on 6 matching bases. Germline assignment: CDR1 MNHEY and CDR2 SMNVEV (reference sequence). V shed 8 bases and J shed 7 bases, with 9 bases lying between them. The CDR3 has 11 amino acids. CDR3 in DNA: TGTGCCAGCCCGGGGGGCCAGCCCCAGCATTTT. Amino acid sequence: CASPGGQPQHF.

In nucleotides, the CDR3 is TGTGCCAGCAGTTTCGAGGATACCATATATTTT. Residues: CASSFEDTIYF. V and J are TRBV28 and TRBJ1-3; D is unclear. Looked up from germline, CDR1 is MDHEN and CDR2 is SYDVKM. The CDR3 consists of 11 residues. V was cut by 3 bases and J by 10 bases, with 7 bases left in between.

DNA for the CDR3: TGTGCCAGCAGTCGATCCGGGAAAAACACTGAAGCTTTCTTT. The encoded protein is CASSRSGKNTEAFF. The rearrangement uses TRBV6-6 and TRBJ1-1; D remains ambiguous. This CDR3 region has 14 residues. V lost 5 bases, J lost 2 bases, and 12 bases lay in between. Germline assignment: CDR1 MNHNY and CDR2 SVGAGI (reference sequence).

This CDR3 is CASSIAPGRRGPYEQYF. The CDR3 region has the DNA TGTGCCAGTAGTATAGCCCCCGGGCGGCGGGGACCCTACGAGCAGTACTTC. The chain recombines TRBV19 with TRBJ2-7, with a possible D match to TRBD2 (6 bases). Trimming cost V 1 base and J 2 bases, with 18 bases left between them. Looked up from germline, CDR1 is LNHDA and CDR2 is SQIVND (reference sequence). The length of the CDR3 is 17 residues.

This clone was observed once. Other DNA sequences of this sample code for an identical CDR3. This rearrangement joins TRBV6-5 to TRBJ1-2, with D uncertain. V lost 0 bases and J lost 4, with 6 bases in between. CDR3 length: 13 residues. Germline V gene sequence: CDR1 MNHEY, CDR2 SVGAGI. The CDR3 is CASSYSTGYGYTF. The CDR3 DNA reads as TGTGCCAGCAGTTACTCGACGGGCTATGGCTACACCTTC.

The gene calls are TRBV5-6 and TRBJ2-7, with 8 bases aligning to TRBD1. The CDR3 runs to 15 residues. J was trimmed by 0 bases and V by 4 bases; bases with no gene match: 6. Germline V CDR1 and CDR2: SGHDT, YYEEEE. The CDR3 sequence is CASSETGGRSYEQYF. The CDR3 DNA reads TGTGCCAGCAGCGAAACAGGGGGACGCTCCTACGAGCAGTACTTC. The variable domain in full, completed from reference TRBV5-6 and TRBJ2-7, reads DAGVTQSPTHLIKTRGQQVTLRCSPKSGHDTVSWYQQALGQGPQFIFQYYEEEERQRGNFPDRFSGHQFPNYSSELNVNALLLGDSALYLCASSETGGRSYEQYFGPGTRLTVT.

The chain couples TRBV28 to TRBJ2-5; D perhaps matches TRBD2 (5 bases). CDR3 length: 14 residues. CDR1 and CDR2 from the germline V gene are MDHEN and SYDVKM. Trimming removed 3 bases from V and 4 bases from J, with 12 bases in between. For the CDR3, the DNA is TGTGCCAGCAGTTTCGGGGAATCGGTAGAGACCCAGTACTTC. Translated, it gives CASSFGESVETQYF.

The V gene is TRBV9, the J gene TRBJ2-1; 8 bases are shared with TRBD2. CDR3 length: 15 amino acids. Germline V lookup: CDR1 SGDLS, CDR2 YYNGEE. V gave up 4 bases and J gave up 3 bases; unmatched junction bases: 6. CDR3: CASSSGLADYNEQFF. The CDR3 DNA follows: TGTGCCAGCAGCAGCGGACTAGCAGACTACAATGAGCAGTTCTTC. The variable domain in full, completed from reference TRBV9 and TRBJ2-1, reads DSGVTQTPKHLITATGQRVTLRCSPRSGDLSVYWYQQSLDQGLQFLIQYYNGEERAKGNILERFSAQQFPDLHSELNLSSLELGDSALYFCASSSGLADYNEQFFGPGTRLTVL.

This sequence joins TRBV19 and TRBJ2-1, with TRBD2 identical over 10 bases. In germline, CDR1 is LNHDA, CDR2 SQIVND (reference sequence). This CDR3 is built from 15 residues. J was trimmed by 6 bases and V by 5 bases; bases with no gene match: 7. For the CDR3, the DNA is TGTGCCAGTAGTCTCACGGGACTAGCGATCAATGAGCAGTTCTTC. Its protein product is CASSLTGLAINEQFF.

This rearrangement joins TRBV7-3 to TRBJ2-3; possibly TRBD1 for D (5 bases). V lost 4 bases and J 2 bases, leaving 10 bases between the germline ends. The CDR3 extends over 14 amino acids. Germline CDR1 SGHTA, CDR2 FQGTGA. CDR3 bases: TGTGCCAGCAGCTCCCTAGGGGCCACAGATACGCAGTATTTT. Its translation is CASSSLGATDTQYF. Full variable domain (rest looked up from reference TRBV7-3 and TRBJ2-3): GAGVSQTPSNKVTEKGKYVELRCDPISGHTALYWYRQSLGQGPEFLIYFQGTGAADDSGLPNDRFFAVRPEGSVSTLKIQRTERGDSAVYLCASSSLGATDTQYFGPGTRLTVL.